This T cell receptor beta chain came from a study of PD-L1 blockade in urothelial cancer. This clone was recorded a few times. Only in-frame clones appear in the TCRdb table, and some are missing; sequencing was by immunoSEQ multiplex PCR. The table shows more than 85,000 clones, with more than 75% occurring only once. Time point reported: pretreatment peripheral blood. Germline V CDR1 and CDR2: LNHNV, YYDKDF (reference sequence). The ends were cut back, 2 bases at V and 4 bases at J, with 8 bases in the middle. The CDR3 extends over 13 amino acids. V usage is TRBV15 and J usage is TRBJ2-5, with a possible D match to TRBD2 (5 bases). The source was PBMCs, collected around atezolizumab (anti-PD-L1) treatment. The clonotype originates from a man aged 60 to 69 with urothelial cancer. CDR3 sequence: CATSRLAGETQYF. DNA for the CDR3: TGTGCCACCAGCAGACTCGCGGGAGAGACCCAGTACTTC.